The clone carrying this T cell receptor (beta chain) came up many times. Antigen unknown. The entry originates in a study of identical twins. Using its own MiXCR run on the 5' RACE reads, TCRdb lists one record per CDR3 protein. The sample lists approximately 240,000 distinct CDR3 sequences, about an eighth occurring once. V gave up 3 bases and J gave up 4 bases, with 4 bases separating them. The CDR3 covers 11 residues. Germline V CDR1 and CDR2: SNHLY, FYNNEI. Study outcomes and limitations: Compared with unrelated sharing, twin-shared out-of-frame alpha sequences had more low-probability sequences.

This TCR was recovered from a woman aged 18-29 years in good health. The sequenced material came from memory (CD45RO+) T cells sorted from blood. The genes are TRBV2 and TRBJ2-7; D uncertain. The CDR3 coding sequence is TGTGCCAGCAGTGATCAGTACGAGCAGTACTTC. This codes for CASSDQYEQYF.